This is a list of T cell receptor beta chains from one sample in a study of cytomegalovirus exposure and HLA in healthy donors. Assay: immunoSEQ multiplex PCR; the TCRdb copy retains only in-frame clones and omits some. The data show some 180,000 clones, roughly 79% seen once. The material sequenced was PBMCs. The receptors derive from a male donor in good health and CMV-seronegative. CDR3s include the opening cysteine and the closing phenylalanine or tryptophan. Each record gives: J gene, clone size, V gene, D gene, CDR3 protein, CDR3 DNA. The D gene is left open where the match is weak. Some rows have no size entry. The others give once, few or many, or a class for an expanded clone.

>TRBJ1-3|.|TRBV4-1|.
CASSPSTGQGYSGNTIYF
TGCGCCAGCAGCCCTAGTACGGGACAAGGCTACTCTGGAAACACCATATATTTT
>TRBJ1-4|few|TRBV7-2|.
CASSSPGDEKLFF
TGTGCCAGCAGCTCCCCGGGGGATGAAAAACTGTTTTTT
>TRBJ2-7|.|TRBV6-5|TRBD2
CASSYSRTSGGNEQYF
TGTGCCAGCAGTTATTCCCGGACTAGCGGAGGGAACGAGCAGTACTTC
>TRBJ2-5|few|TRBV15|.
CATSRAVETQYF
TGTGCCACCAGCAGAGCGGTGGAGACCCAGTACTTC
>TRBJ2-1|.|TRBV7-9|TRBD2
CASSWTSGRAVYEQFF
TGTGCCAGCAGTTGGACTAGCGGGAGGGCCGTTTATGAGCAGTTCTTC
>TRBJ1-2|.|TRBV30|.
CAWSRGDYGYTF
TGTGCCTGGAGTCGGGGGGACTATGGCTACACCTTC
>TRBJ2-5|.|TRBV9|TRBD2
CASSAGLTNQETQYF
TGTGCCAGCAGCGCGGGACTAACAAACCAAGAGACCCAGTACTTC
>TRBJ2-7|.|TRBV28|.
CASSPTYEQYF
TGTGCCAGCAGCCCAACCTACGAGCAGTACTTC
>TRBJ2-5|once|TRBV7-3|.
CAGSATGGQETQYF
TGTGCCGGAAGTGCTACCGGAGGTCAGGAGACCCAGTACTTC
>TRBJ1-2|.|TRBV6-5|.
CASTPNRDVGGYTF
TGTGCCAGCACCCCGAACAGGGACGTAGGTGGCTACACCTTC
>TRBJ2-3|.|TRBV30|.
CAWSVSSDTQYF
TGTGCCTGGAGTGTATCGTCGGATACGCAGTATTTT
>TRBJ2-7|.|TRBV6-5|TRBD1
CASSYLDRSYEQYF
TGTGCCAGCAGTTACCTGGACAGGTCCTACGAGCAGTACTTC
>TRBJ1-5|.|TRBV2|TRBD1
CASIENLGQGNQPQHF
TGTGCCAGCATCGAAAACCTGGGACAGGGAAACCAGCCCCAGCATTTT
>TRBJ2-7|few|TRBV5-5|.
CASSLGTASYEQYF
TGTGCCAGCAGCTTGGGGACAGCGTCCTACGAGCAGTACTTC
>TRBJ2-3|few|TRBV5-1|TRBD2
CASSLDTSGGGTQYF
TGCGCCAGCAGCTTGGATACTAGCGGGGGTGGTACGCAGTATTTT
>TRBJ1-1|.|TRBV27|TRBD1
CASSGQGALTEAFF
TGTGCCAGCAGTGGACAGGGGGCTTTGACTGAAGCTTTCTTT
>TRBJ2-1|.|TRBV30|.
CAWSLEGLQYLNNEQFF
TGTGCCTGGAGTTTGGAGGGTCTCCAGTACCTTAACAATGAGCAGTTCTTC
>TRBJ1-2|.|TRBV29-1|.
CSVGGYGGEIGYTF
TGCAGCGTTGGGGGGTACGGGGGGGAAATTGGCTACACCTTC
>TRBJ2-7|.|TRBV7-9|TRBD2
CASSPTGLAGVHEQYF
TGTGCCAGCAGCCCGACCGGACTAGCGGGAGTCCACGAGCAGTACTTC
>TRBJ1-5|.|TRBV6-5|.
CASSFARDGQPQHF
TGTGCCAGCAGTTTCGCCAGGGATGGGCAGCCCCAGCATTTT
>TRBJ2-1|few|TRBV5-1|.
CASSRTYNEQFF
TGCGCCAGCAGCCGAACTTACAATGAGCAGTTCTTC
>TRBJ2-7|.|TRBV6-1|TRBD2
CASKWEGYEQYF
TGTGCCAGCAAATGGGAGGGCTACGAGCAGTACTTC
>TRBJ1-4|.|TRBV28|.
CASSLLFREKLFF
TGTGCCAGCAGTTTACTTTTCCGGGAAAAACTGTTTTTT
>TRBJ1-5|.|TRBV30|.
CAWSTGGNQPQHF
TGTGCCTGGAGTACGGGGGGAAATCAGCCCCAGCATTTT
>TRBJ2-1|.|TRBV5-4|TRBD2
CASSLTSGSYNEQFF
TGTGCCAGCAGCCTGACTAGCGGCTCCTACAATGAGCAGTTCTTC
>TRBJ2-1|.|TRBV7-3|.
CASSLGRNEQFF
TGTGCCAGCAGCTTAGGCCGCAATGAGCAGTTCTTC
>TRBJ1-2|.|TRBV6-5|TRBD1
CASSSGRDSYGYTF
TGTGCCAGCAGTTCTGGCCGGGACAGCTATGGCTACACCTTC
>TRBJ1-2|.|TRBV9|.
CASSGQGTNYGYTF
TGTGCCAGCAGCGGCCAGGGTACCAACTATGGCTACACCTTC
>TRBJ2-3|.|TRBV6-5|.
CASSYSTPQSDTQYF
TGTGCCAGCAGTTACTCGACGCCACAGTCAGATACGCAGTATTTT
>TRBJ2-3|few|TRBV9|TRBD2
CASSVATSGGSSTDTQYF
TGTGCCAGCAGCGTAGCGACTAGCGGGGGGTCTAGCACAGATACGCAGTATTTT
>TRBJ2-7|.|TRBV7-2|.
CASSLETGNYEQYF
TGTGCCAGCAGCTTAGAGACAGGAAACTACGAGCAGTACTTC